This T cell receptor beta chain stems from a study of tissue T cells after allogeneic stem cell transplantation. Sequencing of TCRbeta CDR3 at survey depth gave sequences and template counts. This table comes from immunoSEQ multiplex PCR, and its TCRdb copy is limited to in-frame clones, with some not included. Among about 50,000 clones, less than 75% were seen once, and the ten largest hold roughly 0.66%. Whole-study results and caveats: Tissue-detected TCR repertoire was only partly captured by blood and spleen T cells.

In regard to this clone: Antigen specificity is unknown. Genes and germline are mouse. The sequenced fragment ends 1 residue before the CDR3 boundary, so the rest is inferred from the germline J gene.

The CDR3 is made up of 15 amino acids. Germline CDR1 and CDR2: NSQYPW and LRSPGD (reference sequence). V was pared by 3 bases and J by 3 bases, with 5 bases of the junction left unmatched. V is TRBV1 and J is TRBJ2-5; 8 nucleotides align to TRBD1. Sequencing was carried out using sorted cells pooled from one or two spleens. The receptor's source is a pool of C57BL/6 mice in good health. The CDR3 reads CTCSAVRDRQDTQYF. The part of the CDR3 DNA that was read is TGCACCTGCAGTGCCGTCCGGGACAGGCAAGACACCCAGTAC.